Below are 21 T cell receptor beta chains sequenced from a single sample in a study of T cell repertoires in cytomegalovirus infection. TCRdb ran MiXCR on the reads and lists one entry per CDR3 protein. The sample has roughly 200,000 distinct CDR3 sequences, roughly 9.8% seen once. Sequenced material: PBMCs. These receptors all come from a human donor in good health (CMV status not recorded). Some clones in this sample may be carry-over from other donors' samples.

This clonotype was observed many times. The junction does not match germline at one end; this may be a read error. This sequence joins TRBV7-2 and TRBJ2-1, with a possible D match to TRBD1 (5 bases). Germline V CDR1 and CDR2: SGHTA, FQGNSA. The length of the CDR3 is 12 residues. The CDR3 DNA follows: TGTGCCAGCAGCTTAGTCAAGACAGCTCCCCTCTTC. It encodes CASSLVKTAPLF. The whole variable domain, remainder taken from reference TRBV7-2 and TRBJ2-1, is GAGVSQSPSNKVTEKGKDVELRCDPISGHTALYWYRQSLGQGLEFLIYFQGNSAPDKSGLPSDRFSAERTGGSVSTLTIQRTQQEDSAVYLCASSLVKTAPLFGPGTRLTVL.

This clonotype was seen many times. This chain joins TRBV7-8 and TRBJ1-5; 7 nucleotides match TRBD1. The germline V gene encodes CDR1 SGHVS and CDR2 FQNEAQ. Trimming removed 5 bases from V and 2 bases from J; junction bases left unmatched: 6. This CDR3 region has 15 residues. The CDR3 bases are TGTGCCAGCAGCAGGACAGGAATGGGCAATCAGCCCCAGCATTTT. Translating gives CASSRTGMGNQPQHF.

This clonotype was seen ten or more times. The chain has TRBV28 and TRBJ2-1, with TRBD2 matching over 8 bases. This CDR3 is 14 amino acids long. The ends lost 7 bases at V and 6 bases at J; junction bases unmatched: 8. From germline, CDR1 is MDHEN and CDR2 SYDVKM. This chain's CDR3 is CASIPASGFNEQFF. In DNA, the CDR3 is TGTGCCAGCATCCCGGCTAGCGGGTTCAATGAGCAGTTCTTC.

Ten or more counts support this clonotype. V gene TRBV7-9 combines with J gene TRBJ1-1, with D perhaps matching TRBD1 (5 bases). This CDR3 is built from 16 residues. CDR1 is SEHNR and CDR2 is FQNEAQ in the germline V gene (reference sequence). The V gene lost 1 base and the J gene lost 2 bases, with 14 bases spanning the gap. The chain's CDR3 is CASSLVVGAVNTEAFF. The CDR3 DNA reads as TGTGCCAGCAGCTTAGTTGTAGGGGCGGTAAACACTGAAGCTTTCTTT.

This clonotype was counted at least ten times. The chain employs TRBV6-1 and TRBJ2-3; 10 positions match TRBD1. Germline V gene sequence: CDR1 MNHNS, CDR2 SASEGT. This CDR3 is 16 amino acids long. V gave up 2 bases and J gave up 1 base; unmatched junction bases: 3. The CDR3, as DNA: TGTGCCAGCAGTGAAAGGGACAGGGGACGCACAGATACGCAGTATTTT. This encodes CASSERDRGRTDTQYF.

This clonotype was counted ten times or more. The DNA of the CDR3 is TGTGCCAGCAGGGATACTAGAGACGAGCAGTTCTTC. It encodes CASRDTRDEQFF. This chain uses TRBV6-2 or TRBV6-3 with TRBJ2-1; TRBD2 is a possible D gene (5 bases). V was shortened by 6 bases and J by 10 bases, with 13 bases between the two germline ends. The germline gives CDR1 MNHEY, CDR2 SVGEGT. CDR3 length: 12 residues.

This clonotype appeared many times. This rearrangement joins TRBV6-2 or TRBV6-3 to TRBJ2-7; D remains unclear. Germline CDR1 MNHEY, CDR2 SVGEGT. V was cut by 2 bases and J by 9 bases, with 14 bases left in between. This CDR3 comprises 13 residues. The DNA of the CDR3 is TGTGCCAGCAGTTACGCGGAGCTCTTTGGGCAGTACTTC. Protein product: CASSYAELFGQYF.

This clonotype was seen at least ten times. The chain couples TRBV12-3 or TRBV12-4 to TRBJ2-3; 9 bases fit TRBD2. J gave up 6 bases and V 0 bases, and 4 bases lay outside the gene matches. This CDR3 spans 15 amino acids. The CDR3 is CASSLASGGRDTQYF. The CDR3 DNA follows: TGTGCCAGCAGTTTAGCTAGCGGGGGCCGGGATACGCAGTATTTT.

The sample holds many counts of this clonotype. The chain combines TRBV28 with TRBJ2-7, with D tentatively TRBD2 (6 bases). Looked up from germline, CDR1 is MDHEN and CDR2 is SYDVKM. V was trimmed by 8 bases and J by 2 bases, leaving 16 bases between them. The CDR3 has 14 amino acids. CDR3 protein: CASCTGTATYEQYF. The CDR3 bases are TGTGCCAGCTGTACCGGGACTGCTACCTACGAGCAGTACTTC.

This clonotype was observed a handful of times. The chain joins TRBV7-9 to TRBJ2-3, with TRBD2 as a possible D gene (6 bases). In germline, CDR1 is SEHNR, CDR2 FQNEAQ (reference sequence). The CDR3 runs 16 residues. Trimming shortened V by 3 bases and J by 4 bases, and 17 bases separated the two germline ends. CDR3 sequence: CASSLSFRRGADTQYF. In DNA form, the CDR3 reads TGTGCCAGCAGCTTGTCTTTCCGTCGCGGGGCAGATACGCAGTATTTT.

This clonotype was picked up many times. The chain is built from TRBV7-8 and TRBJ2-1; D not resolved. The V and J ends lost 2 bases and 4 bases respectively, with 12 bases between them. The CDR3 is made up of 15 amino acids. CDR1 SGHVS and CDR2 FQNEAQ come from the germline V gene. This CDR3 reads CASSLSGPYYNEQFF. The CDR3 DNA is TGTGCCAGCAGCTTATCAGGACCCTATTACAATGAGCAGTTCTTC.

This clonotype was detected many times. This chain links TRBV28 with TRBJ2-7, with no clear D. Between the trimmed V and J ends, which lost 4 bases and 4 bases, there was a span of 5 bases. The CDR3 extends over 11 amino acids. The germline V gene has CDR1 MDHEN and CDR2 SYDVKM. The CDR3 nucleotides are TGTGCCAGCAGTTCGTTTTACGAGCAGTACTTC. It encodes CASSSFYEQYF.

This clonotype has at least ten counts. The rearrangement links TRBV15 to TRBJ2-7, with D uncertain. Trimming removed 3 bases from V and 3 bases from J, with 9 bases in between. Per the germline V gene, CDR1 is LNHNV and CDR2 is YYDKDF (reference sequence). The CDR3 runs 13 residues. The DNA of the CDR3 is TGTGCCACCAGCAGTCCACCAGACTACGAGCAGTACTTC. This gives the protein CATSSPPDYEQYF.

The chain is built from TRBV2 and TRBJ1-2; D unresolved. Trimming left V 6 bases short and J 6 bases short, with 23 bases between. The V gene's germline CDR1 is SNHLY and CDR2 FYNNEI. The CDR3 runs to 16 residues. The CDR3 nucleotides read TGTGCCAGCAGCCGAAGTAGGACCTTTCAAGTCCATGGCTACACCTTC. Its protein product is CASSRSRTFQVHGYTF.

This chain joins TRBV5-6 and TRBJ2-7; 7 positions match TRBD1. CDR1 and CDR2 from the germline V gene are SGHDT and YYEEEE. The CDR3 contains 13 residues. Trimming cost V 4 bases and J 3 bases; bases outside gene matches: 4. This CDR3 is CASSRQGYYEQYF. CDR3 coding DNA: TGTGCCAGCAGCAGACAGGGATACTACGAGCAGTACTTC. The whole variable domain, remainder taken from reference TRBV5-6 and TRBJ2-7, is DAGVTQSPTHLIKTRGQQVTLRCSPKSGHDTVSWYQQALGQGPQFIFQYYEEEERQRGNFPDRFSGHQFPNYSSELNVNALLLGDSALYLCASSRQGYYEQYFGPGTRLTVT.

This clonotype came up many times. This chain links TRBV7-6 with TRBJ2-2; 7 nucleotides agree with TRBD2. V lost 5 bases and J lost 1; bases outside the gene matches: 10. The CDR3 totals 17 residues. In germline, CDR1 is SGHVS, CDR2 FNYEAQ. CDR3 sequence reads: CASSDPRDYQNTGELFF. CDR3 nucleotide sequence: TGTGCCAGCAGCGATCCGCGGGACTACCAGAACACCGGGGAGCTGTTTTTT.

This clonotype was found a few times. The CDR3 DNA is TGTGCCAGCAGTGAAGAAACAGGGATTATGAACACTGAAGCTTTCTTT. Amino acids: CASSEETGIMNTEAFF. The chain uses TRBV6-1 and TRBJ1-1; a possible D gene is TRBD1 (6 bases). Germline V gene data show CDR1 as MNHNS and CDR2 as SASEGT. Trimming left V 1 base short and J 0 bases short, with 12 bases between. The CDR3 sequence is 16 residues long.

The chain recombines TRBV5-6 with TRBJ2-1, with 7 bases matching TRBD2. This CDR3 has 14 residues. After removal of 3 bases from V and 10 bases from J, the junction contained 10 bases not matched to a gene. The V gene's germline CDR1 is SGHDT and CDR2 YYEEEE. CDR3 bases: TGTGCCAGCAGCTCCCTCGGGGGGTCGGCCGAGCAGTTCTTC. Translated, it gives CASSSLGGSAEQFF.

The rearrangement links TRBV30 to TRBJ1-5; D gene ambiguous. The CDR3 has 13 residues. V was pared by 1 base and J by 3 bases, with 7 bases between. Germline CDR1 reads GTSNPN; CDR2 reads SVGIG (reference sequence). CDR3 amino acids: CAWSDGNNQPQHF. The CDR3 nucleotides read TGTGCCTGGAGTGATGGCAACAATCAGCCCCAGCATTTT.

This clonotype was seen only a few times. The chain joins TRBV29-1 to TRBJ2-3, with D hard to call. V lost 0 bases and J lost 0, with 10 bases in between. The CDR3 has 15 amino acids. Germline lookup yields CDR1 SQVTM and CDR2 ANQGSEA. In DNA form, the CDR3 reads TGCAGCGTTGAAGACCCCTCTTCTAGCACAGATACGCAGTATTTT. It codes for CSVEDPSSSTDTQYF.

V and J are TRBV20-1 and TRBJ2-7, with unresolved D. Germline CDR1 DFQATT, CDR2 SNEGSKA (reference sequence). The CDR3 sequence is 12 residues long. Trimming left V 3 bases short and J 0 bases short, with 6 bases between. The chain's CDR3 is CSARTVSYEQYF. The CDR3 nucleotides read TGCAGTGCTAGGACGGTCTCCTACGAGCAGTACTTC.